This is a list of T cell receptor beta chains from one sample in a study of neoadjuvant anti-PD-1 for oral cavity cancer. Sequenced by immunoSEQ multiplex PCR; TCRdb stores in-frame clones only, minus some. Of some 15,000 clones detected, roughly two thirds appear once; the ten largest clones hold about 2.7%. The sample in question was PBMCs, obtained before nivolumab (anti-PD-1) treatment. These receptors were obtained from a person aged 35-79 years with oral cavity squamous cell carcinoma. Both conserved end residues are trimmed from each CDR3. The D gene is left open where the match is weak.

CDR3 protein: ATTWGAGNEQY
V gene: TRBV5-6
D gene: .

CDR3 protein: ASSYSAGGTEAF
V gene: TRBV6-5
D gene: .

CDR3 protein: ASSLSSLNEAF
V gene: TRBV7-2
D gene: .

CDR3 protein: SVSATNYGYT
V gene: TRBV29-1
D gene: .

CDR3 protein: ASSGVSGQGETQY
V gene: TRBV2
D gene: .

CDR3 protein: ASSYGLGVTNYGYT
V gene: TRBV6-5
D gene: .

CDR3 protein: ASSLRTSGSSDTQY
V gene: TRBV7-6
D gene: TRBD2

CDR3 protein: ASHSRFYNEQF
V gene: TRBV10-1
D gene: .

CDR3 protein: ASGTGQPQH
V gene: TRBV6-1
D gene: .

CDR3 protein: ASSLYPIGYEQY
V gene: TRBV7-6
D gene: .

CDR3 protein: ASSIPGQGSYEQY
V gene: TRBV28
D gene: TRBD1

CDR3 protein: ASSLGDGLPEAF
V gene: TRBV11-2
D gene: .

CDR3 protein: ASSLTTNEQF
V gene: TRBV7-3
D gene: .

CDR3 protein: ASRSPNQETQY
V gene: TRBV7-9
D gene: .

CDR3 protein: ASSPFWGRRQPQH
V gene: TRBV9
D gene: .

CDR3 protein: ASSQGKGGTEAF
V gene: TRBV4-1
D gene: .

CDR3 protein: ASRRTSGGANEQF
V gene: TRBV2
D gene: TRBD2

CDR3 protein: SAYRVETQY
V gene: TRBV20-1
D gene: .

CDR3 protein: ASSRQEGNNEQF
V gene: TRBV7-6
D gene: .

CDR3 protein: ASSSGPLNIQY
V gene: TRBV6-5
D gene: .

CDR3 protein: ASRGRGYEQY
V gene: TRBV6-5
D gene: .

CDR3 protein: ASSAAPGAPYEQY
V gene: TRBV6-1
D gene: .

CDR3 protein: ASIEGAGNTIY
V gene: TRBV28
D gene: .

CDR3 protein: ASSLGQDTGELF
V gene: TRBV5-1
D gene: .

CDR3 protein: ASSPDTTSGNTIY
V gene: TRBV7-8
D gene: .

CDR3 protein: ASSIRSGTDTQY
V gene: TRBV6-5
D gene: .

CDR3 protein: ASRAGTGTEAF
V gene: TRBV6-1
D gene: .

CDR3 protein: AILAGGENVHEQY
V gene: TRBV10-1
D gene: TRBD2

CDR3 protein: ASSWTDHQPQH
V gene: TRBV28
D gene: .

CDR3 protein: ASSQALGEQY
V gene: TRBV4-1
D gene: .

CDR3 protein: ASSLDPPYEQY
V gene: TRBV11-2
D gene: .

CDR3 protein: ASSPRPGGLSSYEQY
V gene: TRBV7-6
D gene: .

CDR3 protein: ASNPGPNTEAF
V gene: TRBV2
D gene: .

CDR3 protein: ASSPRDGREKLF
V gene: TRBV5-6
D gene: .

CDR3 protein: ASSPFLSGTEAF
V gene: TRBV9
D gene: .

CDR3 protein: ASSTSGPNTGELF
V gene: TRBV7-7
D gene: TRBD2

CDR3 protein: ASSSFHDMEETQY
V gene: TRBV28
D gene: .

CDR3 protein: ASAERNEQF
V gene: TRBV2
D gene: .

CDR3 protein: ASSEVRVPNQPQH
V gene: TRBV6-1
D gene: .

CDR3 protein: AISELQGNTEAF
V gene: TRBV10-3
D gene: .

CDR3 protein: ASSLSGQGMGNEQF
V gene: TRBV4-2
D gene: TRBD1

CDR3 protein: ASSPLGAGGTDTQY
V gene: TRBV4-2
D gene: TRBD2

CDR3 protein: ASSPKQSDQPQH
V gene: TRBV18
D gene: .

CDR3 protein: ASRSGTVVQY
V gene: TRBV28
D gene: .

CDR3 protein: AISESSAGRNIQY
V gene: TRBV10-3
D gene: .

CDR3 protein: SVNRDRSTDTQY
V gene: TRBV29-1
D gene: TRBD1

CDR3 protein: ASSPRVSYEQY
V gene: TRBV11-2
D gene: .

CDR3 protein: ASSDRERNTIY
V gene: TRBV10-2
D gene: .

CDR3 protein: ASSGVQGASNTEAF
V gene: TRBV9
D gene: TRBD1

CDR3 protein: ARNMTPETQY
V gene: TRBV12-2
D gene: .

CDR3 protein: ASSIQGGSYEQY
V gene: TRBV19
D gene: .

CDR3 protein: SVGLGDTQY
V gene: TRBV29-1
D gene: .

CDR3 protein: ASSLGQHIQY
V gene: TRBV6-6
D gene: .

CDR3 protein: ASSQAEGEKLF
V gene: TRBV4-1
D gene: .

CDR3 protein: ASSDRSATNEKLF
V gene: TRBV10-2
D gene: .

CDR3 protein: ASSEQTSREQY
V gene: TRBV7-6
D gene: .

CDR3 protein: ASSEGRGHQPQH
V gene: TRBV2
D gene: .